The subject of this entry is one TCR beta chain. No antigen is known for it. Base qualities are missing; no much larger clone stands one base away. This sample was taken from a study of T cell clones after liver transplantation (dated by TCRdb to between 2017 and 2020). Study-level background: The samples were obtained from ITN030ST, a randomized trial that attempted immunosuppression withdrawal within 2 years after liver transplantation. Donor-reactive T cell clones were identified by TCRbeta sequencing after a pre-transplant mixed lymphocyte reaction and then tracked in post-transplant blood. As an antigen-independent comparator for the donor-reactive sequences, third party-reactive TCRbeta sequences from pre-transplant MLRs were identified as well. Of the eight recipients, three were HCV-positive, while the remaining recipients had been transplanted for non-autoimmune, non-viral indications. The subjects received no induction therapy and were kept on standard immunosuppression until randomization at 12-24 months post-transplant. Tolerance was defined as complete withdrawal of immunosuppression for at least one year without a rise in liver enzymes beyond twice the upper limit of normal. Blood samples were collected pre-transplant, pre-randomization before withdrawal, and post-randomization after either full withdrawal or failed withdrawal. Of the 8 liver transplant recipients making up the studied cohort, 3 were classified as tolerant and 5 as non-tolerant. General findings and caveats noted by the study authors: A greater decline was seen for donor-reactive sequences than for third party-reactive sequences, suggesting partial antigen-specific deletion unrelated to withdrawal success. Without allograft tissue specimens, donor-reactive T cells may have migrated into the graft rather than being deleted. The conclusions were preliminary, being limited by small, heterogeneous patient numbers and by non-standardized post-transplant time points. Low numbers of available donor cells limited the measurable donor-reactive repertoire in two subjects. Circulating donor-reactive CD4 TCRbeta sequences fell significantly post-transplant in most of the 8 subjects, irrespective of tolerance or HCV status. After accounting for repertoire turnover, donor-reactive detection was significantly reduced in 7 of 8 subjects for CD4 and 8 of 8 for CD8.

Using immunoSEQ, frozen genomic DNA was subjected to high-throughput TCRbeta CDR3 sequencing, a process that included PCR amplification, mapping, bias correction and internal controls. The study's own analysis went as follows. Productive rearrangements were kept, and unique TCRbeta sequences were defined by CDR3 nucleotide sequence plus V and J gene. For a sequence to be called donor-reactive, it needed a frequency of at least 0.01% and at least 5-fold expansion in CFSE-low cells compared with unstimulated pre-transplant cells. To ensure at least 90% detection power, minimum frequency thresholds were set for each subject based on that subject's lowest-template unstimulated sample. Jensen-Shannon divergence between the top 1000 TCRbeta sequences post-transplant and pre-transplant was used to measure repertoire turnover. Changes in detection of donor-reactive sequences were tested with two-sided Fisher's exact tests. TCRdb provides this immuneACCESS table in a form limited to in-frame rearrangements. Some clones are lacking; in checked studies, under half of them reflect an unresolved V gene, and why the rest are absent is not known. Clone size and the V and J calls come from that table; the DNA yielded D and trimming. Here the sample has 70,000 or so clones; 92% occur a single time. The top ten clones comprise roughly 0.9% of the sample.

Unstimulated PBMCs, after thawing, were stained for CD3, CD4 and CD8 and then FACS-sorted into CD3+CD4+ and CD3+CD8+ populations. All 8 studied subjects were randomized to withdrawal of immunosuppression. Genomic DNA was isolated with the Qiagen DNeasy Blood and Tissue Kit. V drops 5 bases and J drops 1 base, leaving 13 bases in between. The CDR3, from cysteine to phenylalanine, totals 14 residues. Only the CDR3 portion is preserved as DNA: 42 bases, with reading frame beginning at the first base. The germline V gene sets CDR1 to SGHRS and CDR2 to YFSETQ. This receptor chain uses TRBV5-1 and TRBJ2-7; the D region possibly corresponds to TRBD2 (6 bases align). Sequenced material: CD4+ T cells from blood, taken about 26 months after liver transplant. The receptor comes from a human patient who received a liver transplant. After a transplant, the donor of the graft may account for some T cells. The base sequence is TGCGCCAGCAGACTGGAGGGGCAGTCCTACGAGCAGTACTTC. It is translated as CASRLEGQSYEQYF.